In its sample, the clone carrying this T cell receptor beta chain was seen many times. Its antigen is unidentified. This specimen comes from a study of T cells after yellow fever vaccination. Making TCR cDNA involved 5'RACE template switching, which added UMIs and a universal primer site. Each CDR3 protein is one row after TCRdb ran MiXCR on the 5' RACE reads. The profile covers 200,000 to 250,000 distinct CDR3 sequences, with roughly 3% appearing a single time and 3.2% taken by the ten largest. Germline CDR1 reads SQVTM; CDR2 reads ANQGSEA. The V segment lost 3 bases and the J segment 5 bases; nucleotides outside the gene matches: 7. The CDR3 covers 14 residues. Points from the study as a whole: One caveat is that FACS-sorted repertoires could contain abundant clonotypes contaminating from the bulk population.

Sequenced material: CD4+ T cells sorted from PBMCs, taken 10 days after the yellow fever booster vaccination. This TCR derives from a man aged 18 to 30 who received the YFV17D yellow fever vaccine. The rearrangement links TRBV29-1 to TRBJ1-1; TRBD1 matches at 9 bases. This CDR3 reads CSVEASTGGTEAFF. The CDR3 nucleotides are TGCAGCGTTGAGGCTTCGACAGGGGGGACTGAAGCTTTCTTT.